Here is one TCR beta chain with its context. This sample stems from a study of blood T cell repertoires in COVID-19. Study-wide background: Sites in the United States, Italy and Spain provided acute and convalescent COVID-19 samples. T cells, B-cell-depleted T cells, or PBMCs provided the cDNA or gDNA that served as material.

The CDR3 runs 15 residues. The germline gives CDR1 LGHDT, CDR2 YNNKEL (reference sequence). Trimming cost V 4 bases and J 4 bases; bases outside gene matches: 5. Under the authors' procedure: Estimation of nucleated cell counts relied on the amplification of reference gene primers. This table comes from immunoSEQ multiplex PCR, and its TCRdb copy is limited to in-frame clones, with some not included. V, J and clone size are taken as reported in that table, and D and trimming were inferred from the DNA itself. Here the sample spans under 75,000 clones, 85% to 90% being singletons. V is TRBV3-1 (or the pseudogene TRBV3-2) and J is TRBJ2-2; 8 bases agree with TRBD1. Sequenced sample: peripheral blood. The receptor's source is a woman older than 75 with active COVID-19. The CDR3 bases are TGTGCCAGCAGCCTCCGGGACAGGATCACCGGGGAGCTGTTTTTT. It codes for CASSLRDRITGELFF.